This TCR beta chain derives from a study of beta chain features in type 1 diabetes (dated by TCRdb to 2017 to 2018). In the study overall: Patients and healthy donors did not differ in mean age, gender distribution, total cell number or subset yield. A total of 107,917,701 sorted cells were examined across all samples, and a strong correlation was observed between cell number per subset and RNA yield. In the study, TCRB repertoires of sorted circulating CD4+ T cell subsets from recently diagnosed type 1 diabetes patients were compared with those of matched healthy donors. Naive and central memory subsets were obtained from all 30 or so donors, but regulatory and stem cell-like memory subsets were isolated from only 8 patients and roughly eight healthy donors.

The High Capacity cDNA Reverse Transcription Kit was used to reverse transcribe all of the isolated RNA, meaning that expressed TCRB transcripts were what got sequenced. Naive, central memory and regulatory T cell samples underwent deep immunoSEQ sequencing, averaging about 3.57 million total reads per sample. Sorted cells were lysed in RLT buffer, and RNA was extracted using DNase-treated RNeasy Micro or Mini kits according to cell number. To prevent cross-contamination, each cell subset was processed individually, whereas patient and healthy donor samples were processed jointly. Using the immunoSEQ multiplex PCR, TCRB sequences were amplified from cDNA into 87-bp fragments spanning the CDR3 region. Sequencing of the amplicons was performed on the Illumina HiSeq platform. Per the authors' processing: Synthetic template baselines were used to correct PCR bias computationally, reads within Hamming distance 2 were collapsed, and singletons that could not be merged were discarded. Reads were aligned against IMGT so that V, D and J genes, CDR3 length and insertions or deletions at six rearrangement sites could be assigned. Clonotype counts were normalized to sorted cell number within each subset before computing true diversity and Gini coefficients with the tcR R package. The overlap coefficient, calculated on TCRB nucleotide sequences, was used to quantify repertoire sharing. Out-of-frame TCRB sequences from naive cells were analyzed to stand in for the pre-selection repertoire. TCRdb's version of the immuneACCESS table is confined to in-frame rearrangements and falls short of the full clone set. An unresolved V gene accounts for under half of the shortfall where checked; the remainder is of unknown origin. The V and J calls and clone size are taken from that table; D and trimming were inferred from the DNA. The sample includes 150,000 to 200,000 clones, with roughly 59% observed a single time. Clones ranked in the top ten supply about 0.1% of the sample.

V loses 2 bases, J loses 0 bases, and the germline ends lie 12 bases apart. CDR3 length: 15 amino acids, cysteine to phenylalanine. Only the CDR3 part of the read is kept: 45 bases, read in frame from the first base. The germline V gene (reference sequence) sets CDR1 to GTSNPN and CDR2 to SVGIG. The sample holds a few counts of this clone. There is no known antigen for this receptor. No base qualities exist here, and no much larger clone lies one base off it. From each donor, a single peripheral blood sample of around 0.12 L on average was drawn into heparinised tubes. Naive, central memory, regulatory and stem cell-like memory CD4+ T cells were sorted on a BD FACSAria II using a panel including CD45RO, CCR7, CD25, CD127, CD95 and CD27. Purity was above 95% for every sorted population. PBMCs were isolated right away by Lymphoprep density gradient centrifugation and were stained directly, without culture. To minimize batch effects, samples were stained and sorted in pairs, one healthy donor with one patient per experiment.

Results the study describes overall, beyond this receptor: Because cDNA was sequenced instead of genomic DNA, activated cells with high expression could be over-represented, although the groups did not differ in activation or CD3 levels. In all four CD4+ subsets, TCRB CDR3 length was moderately but significantly shorter in type 1 diabetes patients. Because the HLA sub-analyses included only small numbers of individuals, any influence of HLA type on TCRB rearrangement was left unresolved. Patients with type 1 diabetes made fewer insertions and deleted more nucleotides at VDJ recombination sites, implying thymic rearrangement abnormalities. The naive, central memory and regulatory TCRB repertoires appeared to resemble one another more closely among patients than among healthy donors. PCR may preferentially amplify shorter templates, but because patient and control samples were amplified and corrected together, any resulting skew would affect both groups equally.

This receptor was obtained from a man between 25 and 39 years old with type 1 diabetes. The sequenced sample consisted of naive CD4+ T cells from blood. The cell subset or site label, read with the paper, signifies: true naive CD4+ T cells. The V and J segments used are TRBV30 and TRBJ2-3, with the identity of the D gene unclear. The bases read TGTGCCTGGAGTTTCGGGCCAGCTAGCACAGATACGCAGTATTTT. Its protein product is CAWSFGPASTDTQYF.